These 13 T cell receptor beta chains originate from one sample sequenced in a study of sequential checkpoint blockade in melanoma. Described treatment: randomized to nivolumab then ipilimumab (arm A) or the reverse (arm B). Clones were read by immunoSEQ multiplex PCR, and TCRdb kept only the in-frame ones, dropping some. The sample carries under 40,000 clones, nearly 90% recorded once. The starting material was CD8+ T cells sorted from blood (inferred from file names), obtained from a patient given nivolumab and ipilimumab in sequence. The receptors shown here come from a human donor with melanoma.

The chain uses TRBV7-9 and TRBJ2-4; possible D gene TRBD1, 5 bases. CDR3 length: 16 residues. V was trimmed by 1 base and J by 4 bases, leaving 14 bases between them. Germline V CDR1 and CDR2: SEHNR, FQNEAQ (reference sequence). The chain's CDR3 is CASSLDGWTRKNIQYF. DNA for the CDR3: TGTGCCAGCAGCTTAGATGGTTGGACAAGAAAAAACATTCAGTACTTC.

The chain recombines TRBV27 with TRBJ2-1, with TRBD1 as a possible D gene (7 bases). With 5 bases removed from V and 4 bases from J, the gap between germline ends came to 15 bases. The CDR3 is 15 residues long. Germline CDR1 and CDR2: MNHEY and SMNVEV (reference sequence). The CDR3 DNA sequence: TGTGCCAGCAGTGAGGCAGGGGGACTGTACAATGAGCAGTTCTTC. Translated: CASSEAGGLYNEQFF.

The genes are TRBV27 and TRBJ1-1, with D unclear. Trimming took off 3 bases at V and 1 base at J, with 6 bases between the two ends. The CDR3 contains 13 residues. The germline V gene encodes CDR1 MNHEY and CDR2 SMNVEV (reference sequence). The DNA for the CDR3 is TGTGCCAGCAGTTTCGGAGGGAACACTGAAGCTTTCTTT. This sequence encodes CASSFGGNTEAFF.

This clone showed up just once. V gene TRBV27 combines with J gene TRBJ2-5, with D possibly matching TRBD2 (6 bases). The DNA end favors TRBJ2-7, so the J call may be wrong. The CDR3 covers 13 residues. Germline CDR1 MNHEY, CDR2 SMNVEV (reference sequence). The CDR3 is CASRPAGTYEQYF. The CDR3 DNA follows: TGTGCCAGCCGCCCGGCGGGGACCTACGAGCAGTACTTC.

A single count supports this clone. The chain uses TRBV27 and TRBJ2-3, with TRBD1 matching over 8 bases. J lost 7 bases, V lost 0 bases, and 6 bases had no gene match. The length of the CDR3 is 15 residues. The germline gives CDR1 MNHEY, CDR2 SMNVEV (reference sequence). CDR3 DNA: TGTGCCAGCAGTTTATCTACAGGGGGTTTAAATACGCAGTATTTT. Translation: CASSLSTGGLNTQYF.

The chain combines TRBV13 with TRBJ2-1, with TRBD2 matching 12 bases. With V trimmed by 5 bases and J by 9 bases, 11 bases remained unmatched. The CDR3 length is 16 residues. Germline values: CDR1 PRHDT, CDR2 FYEKMQ (reference sequence). The DNA for the CDR3 is TGTGCCAGCAGCGCAGACCTAGCGGGAGGGCCTGGTGAGCAGTTCTTC. Amino acid sequence: CASSADLAGGPGEQFF. Full variable domain (remainder filled in from reference TRBV13 and TRBJ2-1): AAGVIQSPRHLIKEKRETATLKCYPIPRHDTVYWYQQGPGQDPQFLISFYEKMQSDKGSIPDRFSAQQFSDYHSELNMSSLELGDSALYFCASSADLAGGPGEQFFGPGTRLTVL.

The rearrangement uses TRBV7-8 and TRBJ1-1; D is uncertain. The CDR3 sequence is 15 residues long. V shed 2 bases and J shed 0 bases, with 10 bases lying between them. The germline gives CDR1 SGHVS, CDR2 FQNEAQ. CDR3 bases: TGTGCCAGCAGCTTATATGAGGTGATGAACACTGAAGCTTTCTTT. It specifies CASSLYEVMNTEAFF.

This chain links TRBV7-9 with TRBJ1-5; TRBD1 agrees at 11 bases. The CDR3 sequence is 16 residues long. In germline, CDR1 is SEHNR, CDR2 FQNEAQ (reference sequence). V gave up 3 bases and J gave up 6 bases; unmatched junction bases: 7. The DNA of the CDR3 is TGTGCCAGCAGCTTTGACGGACAGGGGGCACGTCAGCCCCAGCATTTT. Protein product: CASSFDGQGARQPQHF.

The chain uses TRBV7-9 and TRBJ2-3; the match to TRBD1 covers 8 bases. Germline lookup yields CDR1 SEHNR and CDR2 FQNEAQ (reference sequence). The CDR3 covers 15 residues. The V gene end was trimmed by 1 base and the J gene end by 11 bases; junction bases not matched to a gene: 11. The CDR3 sequence: CASSLGQGRLIEQYF. DNA of the CDR3: TGTGCCAGCAGCTTAGGACAGGGGCGCCTCATTGAGCAGTATTTT.

In regard to this clone: One junction end does not reproduce the germline sequence, and a read error may be involved. Other DNA variants within this sample encode the same CDR3. The chain carries TRBV7-9 and TRBJ1-2, with D possibly being TRBD1 (5 bases). The CDR3 loop spans 18 amino acids. CDR1 is SEHNR and CDR2 is FQNEAQ in the germline V gene (reference sequence). CDR3 in DNA: TGTGCCAGCAGCTTTCCCCCAGGGAACCGACGAGATAACTATGGCTACACCTTT. Translation: CASSFPPGNRRDNYGYTF.

The V and J genes are TRBV28 and TRBJ2-5; TRBD1 matches at 7 bases. Trimming at V came to 6 bases and at J to 2 bases, leaving 12 bases not matched to a gene. This CDR3 region has 16 residues. Germline CDR1 MDHEN, CDR2 SYDVKM. CDR3 protein: CASSHGTGTDQETQYF. The CDR3, as DNA: TGTGCCAGCAGCCACGGTACCGGGACAGATCAAGAGACCCAGTACTTC.

The chain links TRBV21-1 to TRBJ2-3; TRBD1 is taken as the D call from the table, unchecked against the DNA. TRBV21-1 is marked as a pseudogene. CDR3 length: 16 amino acids. The CDR3 region has the DNA TGTGCCAGCAGCAAGACGGACAGCACTAGCACAGATACGCAGTATTTT. It yields the protein CASSKTDSTSTDTQYF.

This clone was detected only a few times. The V and J genes are TRBV7-9 and TRBJ2-7, with unresolved D. This CDR3 comprises 13 residues. In germline, CDR1 is SEHNR, CDR2 FQNEAQ (reference sequence). Trimming stripped 4 bases from V and 1 base from J, with 8 bases between. In DNA form, the CDR3 reads TGTGCCAGCAGCTGGCAGGTTTCCTACGAGCAGTACTTC. Amino acids: CASSWQVSYEQYF.